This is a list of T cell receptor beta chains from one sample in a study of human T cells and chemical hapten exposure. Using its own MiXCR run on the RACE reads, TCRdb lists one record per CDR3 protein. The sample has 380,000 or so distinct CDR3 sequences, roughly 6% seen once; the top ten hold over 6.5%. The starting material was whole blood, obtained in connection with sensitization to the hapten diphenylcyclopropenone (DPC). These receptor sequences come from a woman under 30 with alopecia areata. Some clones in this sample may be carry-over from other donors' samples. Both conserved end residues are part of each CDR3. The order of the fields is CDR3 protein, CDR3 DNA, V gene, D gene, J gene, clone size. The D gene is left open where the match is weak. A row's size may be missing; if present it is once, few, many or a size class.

CAISESGGGDQPQHF TGTGCCATCAGTGAGTCTGGGGGGGGAGATCAGCCCCAGCATTTT TRBV10-3 NA TRBJ1-5 many
CASSFSRGRTEAFF TGTGCCAGCAGCTTTAGCAGGGGGAGGACTGAAGCTTTCTTT TRBV7-9 TRBD1 TRBJ1-1 many
CASSQDRTSGGTDTQYF TGCGCCAGCAGCCAAGATAGAACTAGCGGGGGGACAGATACGCAGTATTTT TRBV4-3 TRBD2 TRBJ2-3 many
CASSDQGNTEAFF TGTGCCAGCAGTGATCAGGGTAACACTGAAGCTTTCTTT TRBV2 NA TRBJ1-1 NA
CASSPRWTGEYSNQPQHF TGCGCCAGCAGCCCGAGATGGACAGGGGAGTATAGCAATCAGCCCCAGCATTTT TRBV4-1 TRBD1 TRBJ1-5 many
CASSRDRGVLNTEAFF TGCGCCAGCAGCCGGGACAGGGGGGTTTTGAACACTGAAGCTTTCTTT TRBV5-1 TRBD1 TRBJ1-1 NA
CSARSQGVGNEQFF TGCAGTGCTAGGTCACAGGGGGTGGGGAATGAGCAGTTCTTC TRBV20-1 TRBD1 TRBJ2-1 NA
CAISAADTQYF TGTGCCATCAGTGCAGCAGATACGCAGTATTTT TRBV10-3 NA TRBJ2-3 many
CASSVELLSGANVLTF TGTGCCAGCAGCGTAGAGTTGCTCTCTGGGGCCAACGTCCTGACTTTC TRBV9 NA TRBJ2-6 few
CASSLERQGARTF TGTGCCAGCAGCTTAGAGAGACAGGGGGCTAGGACCTTC TRBV7-2 TRBD1 TRBJ1-2 NA
CASSFGTPILNEQFF TGTGCCAGCAGCTTCGGGACTCCCATTTTGAATGAGCAGTTCTTC TRBV7-2 NA TRBJ2-1 NA
CASSSTTTGTGYGYTF TGTGCCAGCAGCTCAACCACTACCGGGACAGGGTATGGCTACACCTTC TRBV7-9 TRBD1 TRBJ1-2 few
CASSRGQGHANEKLFF TGTGCCAGCTCCCGAGGACAGGGGCATGCTAATGAAAAACTGTTTTTT TRBV9 TRBD1 TRBJ1-4 many
CASSRSEGNTEAFF TGTGCCAGCAGCCGAAGTGAGGGTAACACTGAAGCTTTCTTT TRBV3-1 NA TRBJ1-1 NA
CASSLEYGAGTNEKLFF TGTGCCAGCAGCTTAGAGTACGGGGCAGGGACTAATGAAAAACTGTTTTTT TRBV7-2 NA TRBJ1-4 many
CASSQDMGLNQPQHF TGTGCCAGCAGCCAAGATATGGGGCTCAATCAGCCCCAGCATTTT TRBV3-1 NA TRBJ1-5 NA
CAISEPQTGQGVNSPLHF TGTGCCATCAGTGAGCCGCAGACAGGCCAAGGGGTTAATTCACCCCTCCACTTT TRBV10-3 NA TRBJ1-6 many
CSAEQGPNTEAFF TGCAGTGCCGAGCAGGGGCCGAACACTGAAGCTTTCTTT TRBV20-1 NA TRBJ1-1 NA
CASSLNRWYEQYF TGTGCCAGCAGCTTAAACCGGTGGTACGAGCAGTACTTC TRBV11-1 NA TRBJ2-7 many
CASSWRQGDYGYTF TGTGCCAGCAGTTGGAGACAGGGGGACTATGGCTACACCTTC TRBV16 TRBD1 TRBJ1-2 many
CASSDSLFAGWRDTQYF TGTGCCAGCAGTGACTCGTTGTTCGCAGGTTGGCGGGATACGCAGTATTTT TRBV6-4 NA TRBJ2-3 few
CASSPSQGSEAGELFF TGTGCCAGCTCACCTTCACAGGGATCTGAAGCCGGGGAGCTGTTTTTT TRBV18 NA TRBJ2-2 few
CASSLGQGHQETQYF TGTGCCAGCAGCCTGGGACAGGGCCACCAAGAGACCCAGTACTTC TRBV9 TRBD1 TRBJ2-5 few
CASSQREGLNEKLFF TGTGCCAGCAGCCAACGGGAAGGACTTAATGAAAAACTGTTTTTT TRBV3-1 NA TRBJ1-4 many
CASSLAGAGPTGELFF TGTGCCAGCAGCTTAGCCGGGGCGGGGCCTACCGGGGAGCTGTTTTTT TRBV7-6 NA TRBJ2-2 many
CASSSPGQGMYEQFF TGTGCCAGCAGTTCCCCGGGACAGGGGATGTATGAGCAGTTCTTC TRBV6-5 TRBD1 TRBJ2-1 many
CASRGTGDSYEQYF TGTGCCAGCAGGGGGACAGGGGACTCCTACGAGCAGTACTTC TRBV2 TRBD1 TRBJ2-7 many
CASSPQGPTLAKNIQYF TGTGCCAGCAGTCCCCAGGGGCCAACTCTAGCCAAAAACATTCAGTACTTC TRBV28 NA TRBJ2-4 few
CASSLRRGGSTDTQYF TGTGCCAGCAGCCTGCGGCGGGGGGGATCGACAGATACGCAGTATTTT TRBV7-2 TRBD2 TRBJ2-3 NA
CSAVGQGGEKLFF TGCAGTGCTGTCGGGCAGGGGGGCGAAAAACTGTTTTTT TRBV20-1 TRBD1 TRBJ1-4 many
CASGQERAAHGYTF TGTGCCAGCGGCCAAGAACGGGCAGCACATGGCTACACCTTC TRBV4-2 NA TRBJ1-2 NA
CASSAGLPDTQYF TGTGCCAGCTCCGCTGGACTTCCAGATACGCAGTATTTT TRBV18 NA TRBJ2-3 many
CASSRQGDTEAFF TGTGCCAGCAGCCGACAGGGCGACACTGAAGCTTTCTTT TRBV7-2 TRBD1 TRBJ1-1 many
CASRSPGLATDTQYF TGTGCCAGCAGGAGCCCCGGACTTGCCACAGATACGCAGTATTTT TRBV7-2 NA TRBJ2-3 NA
CASSQGWGAAEAFF TGTGCCAGCAGCCAAGGTTGGGGGGCTGCTGAAGCTTTCTTT TRBV25-1 NA TRBJ1-1 NA
CASSQGAGLTYNEQFF TGTGCCAGCAGCCAAGGAGCGGGGTTAACCTACAATGAGCAGTTCTTC TRBV4-2 TRBD2 TRBJ2-1 NA
CASSSGQGESSPLHF TGTGCCAGCAGCTCTGGACAGGGTGAAAGTTCACCCCTCCACTTT TRBV5-5 TRBD1 TRBJ1-6 NA
CASSVRAGLMNEQFF TGTGCCAGCAGCGTAAGGGCGGGACTGATGAATGAGCAGTTCTTC TRBV9 NA TRBJ2-1 NA
CASSRGRGAGNTIYF TGTGCCAGCAGTCGCGGTCGGGGTGCTGGAAACACCATATATTTT TRBV6-2/TRBV6-3 NA TRBJ1-3 many
CASSPKVGGVHEQFF TGTGCCAGCAGCCCGAAGGTAGGGGGTGTGCATGAGCAGTTCTTC TRBV7-8 NA TRBJ2-1 few
CASSLVASGGSNTGELFF TGTGCCAGCAGTTTAGTAGCTAGCGGGGGATCGAACACCGGGGAGCTGTTTTTT TRBV27 TRBD2 TRBJ2-2 NA
CASTKWGVSTDTQYF TGTGCCAGCACCAAGTGGGGGGTTAGCACAGATACGCAGTATTTT TRBV7-2 NA TRBJ2-3 many